The rows below give T cell receptor beta chains drawn from one sample of a study of T-cell memory formation after mild COVID-19. TCRdb called the 5' RACE reads again in MiXCR, with one record for every CDR3 protein. The repertoire consists of hundreds of thousands of distinct CDR3 sequences, with 16% occurring once and the leading ten covering approximately 25%. The sequencing sample was made of PBMCs or a T cell subset sorted from them (not recorded which). The receptors were sampled from a man aged 18 to 29 who had mild COVID-19 (a few samples of this study predate the infection). Cell type and time point are not known. Each CDR3 is given with its conserved first and last residue. D genes are given only for firm matches. Not all rows give a size; the values are once, few, many and, for expanded clones, a class.

CDR3 length,D gene,clone size,V gene,J gene,CDR3 DNA,CDR3 protein
14,.,.,TRBV7-9,TRBJ2-5,TGTGCCAGCAGCGTGGCTGACAGTGGCGAGACCCAGTACTTC,CASSVADSGETQYF
15,.,few,TRBV9,TRBJ1-6,TGTGCCAGCAGCGCCGAAGGGGAAGATCATTCACCCCTCCACTTT,CASSAEGEDHSPLHF
14,.,few,TRBV7-2,TRBJ2-1,TGTGCCAGCAGCTTAAATTCGGGCGAGGGGGAGCAGTTCTTC,CASSLNSGEGEQFF
13,.,few,TRBV4-3,TRBJ2-3,TGCGCCAGCAGCCAGGGATTCCGAAATACGCAGTATTTT,CASSQGFRNTQYF
13,.,.,TRBV24-1,TRBJ1-2,TGTGCCACCAGTGATTCAGGGGCCTATGGCTACACCTTC,CATSDSGAYGYTF
15,.,.,TRBV18,TRBJ2-2,TGTGCCAGCTCACCACCATGGGGACGCACCGGGGAGCTGTTTTTT,CASSPPWGRTGELFF
12,.,few,TRBV5-1,TRBJ2-7,TGCGCCAGCGGGAGGGACAGCTACGAGCAGTACTTC,CASGRDSYEQYF
15,TRBD1,.,TRBV20-1,TRBJ1-4,TGCAGTGCTAGAGATCGAGGGACAGGGGGAGAAAAACTGTTTTTT,CSARDRGTGGEKLFF
12,.,many,TRBV6-2/TRBV6-3,TRBJ2-3,TGTGCCAGCAGTTACAGCGGAGATACGCAGTATTTT,CASSYSGDTQYF
13,.,.,TRBV24-1,TRBJ2-4,TGTGCCACCGGCGAGGCATCTAAAAACATTCAGTACTTC,CATGEASKNIQYF
14,TRBD1,many,TRBV7-2,TRBJ2-7,TGTGCCAGCAGCCGGGACAGGGCAGGCTACGAGCAGTACTTC,CASSRDRAGYEQYF
17,TRBD2,.,TRBV7-9,TRBJ2-5,TGTGCCAGCAGCTTACTAGCGGGGCGACCTATCCAAGAGACCCAGTACTTC,CASSLLAGRPIQETQYF
15,.,few,TRBV6-5,TRBJ2-7,TGTGCCAGCAGTTACGCACTAGAGACAGTCTACGAGCAGTACTTC,CASSYALETVYEQYF
16,TRBD2,few,TRBV7-7,TRBJ2-5,TGTGCTAGCAGCTCGCGTAGCGGGGGGGCGGGCGAGACCCAGTACTTC,CASSSRSGGAGETQYF
16,.,.,TRBV5-1,TRBJ1-4,TGCGCCAGCAGCTTGAATGGCGCGGGCACTAATGAAAAACTGTTTTTT,CASSLNGAGTNEKLFF
13,.,few,TRBV5-6,TRBJ1-1,TGTGCCAGCCGGACAGTTATGAACACTGAAGCTTTCTTT,CASRTVMNTEAFF
17,.,.,TRBV5-5,TRBJ1-5,TGTGCCAGCAGCCCGGTACCAGGCGGGGGGCGCAATCAGCCCCAGCATTTT,CASSPVPGGGRNQPQHF
14,TRBD2,few,TRBV6-1,TRBJ2-7,TGTGCCAGCAGTGAATGGGGGGGGGGCTACGAGCAGTACTTC,CASSEWGGGYEQYF
14,TRBD1,few,TRBV7-9,TRBJ1-6,TGTGCCAGCAGCCGCGGACAGGCTAATTCACCCCTCCACTTT,CASSRGQANSPLHF
13,.,once,TRBV3-1,TRBJ2-3,TGTGCCAGCAGTACACGAGGGGGAGATACGCAGTATTTT,CASSTRGGDTQYF
11,.,many,TRBV28,TRBJ2-7,TGTGCCAGCAGTTCCACCTACGAGCAGTACTTC,CASSSTYEQYF
15,TRBD1,few,TRBV4-1,TRBJ1-5,TGCGCCAGCAGCCAGACGGGACAGAGCAATCAGCCCCAGCATTTT,CASSQTGQSNQPQHF
16,.,few,TRBV7-6,TRBJ2-2,TGTGCCAGCAGCCCTGTAGGGACAACTACCACCGGGGAGCTGTTTTTT,CASSPVGTTTTGELFF
16,TRBD2,few,TRBV5-1,TRBJ2-5,TGCGCCAGCAGCTTGGTGCCGACTAGCGGCCAAGAGACCCAGTACTTC,CASSLVPTSGQETQYF
18,TRBD2,.,TRBV4-3,TRBJ2-3,TGCGCCAGCAGCCACGCTCTAGCGACTAGCGGCAGCACAGATACGCAGTATTTT,CASSHALATSGSTDTQYF
11,.,.,TRBV4-3,TRBJ1-2,TGCGCCAGCAGCCATGGTGCTGGCTACACCTTC,CASSHGAGYTF
16,.,.,TRBV4-1,TRBJ1-4,TGCGCCAGCAGCCAGCCCCGGGCAGGGAGACAGGAAAAACTGTTTTTT,CASSQPRAGRQEKLFF
15,.,.,TRBV29-1,TRBJ1-5,TGCAGCGTTGAAGATTCTGGGGAGGGCAATCAGCCCCAGCATTTT,CSVEDSGEGNQPQHF
15,TRBD2,few,TRBV7-9,TRBJ2-1,TGTGCCAGCAGCCCGACTAGCGGGGTCGAGGGTGAGCAGTTCTTC,CASSPTSGVEGEQFF
15,TRBD1,many,TRBV25-1,TRBJ2-3,TGTGCCAGCAGTGAAAAGGACAGGAGCACAGATACGCAGTATTTT,CASSEKDRSTDTQYF
13,.,few,TRBV2,TRBJ1-1,TGTGCCAGCAGTACACAGCCGAACACTGAAGCTTTCTTT,CASSTQPNTEAFF
14,.,few,TRBV7-2,TRBJ1-3,TGTGCCAGCAGCTTCTCGGACGGCGACCCGGCCATATATTTT,CASSFSDGDPAIYF
16,TRBD2,few,TRBV9,TRBJ2-3,TGTGCCAGCAGCGTAGGGGTAGCGGGGGGCACAGATACGCAGTATTTT,CASSVGVAGGTDTQYF
14,TRBD1,.,TRBV7-2,TRBJ2-3,TGTGCCAGCAGCTCCTTACAGGGGATAGATACGCAGTATTTT,CASSSLQGIDTQYF
13,TRBD1,.,TRBV20-1,TRBJ1-4,TGCAGTGCTAGGCGACAGGGGAATGAAAAACTGTTTTTT,CSARRQGNEKLFF
15,.,many,TRBV4-1,TRBJ2-1,TGCGCCAGCAGGGGGAGAGGGGGGGCCCTCGATGAGCAGTTCTTC,CASRGRGGALDEQFF
14,.,few,TRBV6-5,TRBJ2-1,TGTGCCAGCAGTACGAGGGGGGTAGTCGATGAGCAGTTCTTC,CASSTRGVVDEQFF
12,.,few,TRBV20-1,TRBJ1-2,TGCAGTGCTAGAGATTTGTTCTATGGCTACACCTTC,CSARDLFYGYTF
16,TRBD1,few,TRBV6-1,TRBJ2-1,TGTGCCAGCAGTGAAGGTTCTGGGACAGGGGAGGGTGAGCAGTTCTTC,CASSEGSGTGEGEQFF
14,.,.,TRBV20-1,TRBJ2-3,TGCAGTGCTAGAGATTCAAGGGACGCAGATACGCAGTATTTT,CSARDSRDADTQYF
15,.,.,TRBV7-9,TRBJ2-2,TGTGCCAGCAGGGGGGGGCTACCCACCCCCGGGGAGCTGTTTTTT,CASRGGLPTPGELFF